This TCR beta chain was captured in a study of blood T cell repertoires in COVID-19. Whole-study context: Sources were T cells, B-cell-depleted T cells, or PBMCs; the material itself was cDNA or gDNA.

Clinical histories supplied by participants themselves formed the basis of cohort assignment. Before being deemed recovered, Cohort 3 donors had two negative PCRs, clearance, or symptom resolution. Authors' methods: Amplification from reference gene primers served as the basis for estimated nucleated cell counts. Profiled with immunoSEQ multiplex PCR; TCRdb holds only in-frame clones, not every one. V and J calls and clone size are given by that table; D and trimming were obtained from the DNA. The sample lists approximately 450,000 clones; 80% to 90% were seen once. V lost 4 bases to trimming and J lost 5 bases, with 12 bases between them. CDR3 size: 13 residues. Germline V gene sequence: CDR1 SGHRS, CDR2 YFSETQ.

This receptor was taken from a man aged 25 to 40 who had recovered from COVID-19. Specimen: PBMCs or T cells enriched from blood (not recorded which). The rearrangement uses TRBV5-1 and TRBJ2-5; D unresolved. The CDR3, as DNA: TGCGCCAGCAGCCCTCCTATTGAGGAGACCCAGTACTTC. Encoded protein: CASSPPIEETQYF.